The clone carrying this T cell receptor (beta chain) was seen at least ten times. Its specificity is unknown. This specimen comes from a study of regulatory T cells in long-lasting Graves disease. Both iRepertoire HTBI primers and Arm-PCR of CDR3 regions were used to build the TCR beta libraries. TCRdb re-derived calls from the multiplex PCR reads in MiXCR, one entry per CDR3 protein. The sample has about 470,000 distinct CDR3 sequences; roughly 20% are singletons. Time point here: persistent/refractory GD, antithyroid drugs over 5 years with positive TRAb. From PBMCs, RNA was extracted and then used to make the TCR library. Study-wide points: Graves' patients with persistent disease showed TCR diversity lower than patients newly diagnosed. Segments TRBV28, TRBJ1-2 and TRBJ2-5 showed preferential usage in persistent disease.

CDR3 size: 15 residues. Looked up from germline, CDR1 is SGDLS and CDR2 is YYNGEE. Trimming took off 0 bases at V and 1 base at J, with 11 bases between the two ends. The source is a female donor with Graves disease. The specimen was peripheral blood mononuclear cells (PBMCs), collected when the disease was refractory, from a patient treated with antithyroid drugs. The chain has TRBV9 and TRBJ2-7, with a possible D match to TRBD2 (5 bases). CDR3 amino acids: CASSVGSASSYEQYF. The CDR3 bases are TGTGCCAGCAGCGTAGGTAGCGCATCTTCCTACGAGCAGTACTTC.